This TCR beta chain was captured by sequencing in a study of T cells in Graves' hyperthyroidism and ophthalmopathy. The study's findings and limits: Most thyroid clonotypes expanded above 0.001 appeared in blood too.

This clonotype was detected ten times or more. Its antigen is unknown. Patients having uncontrolled infection, another autoimmune disease, pregnancy or lactation were not included. Clinicians diagnosed patients from clinical symptoms, serum thyroxine and TRAb, thyroid ultrasound and orbital computed tomography. The V gene's germline CDR1 is DFQATT and CDR2 SNEGSKA (reference sequence). The CDR3 length is 18 residues. With V trimmed by 0 bases and J by 0 bases, 10 bases remained unmatched. Amplified TCR beta CDR3 regions derived from RNA transcripts. Carried out on the TCR CDR3, a first-round RT-PCR used the HTBI primer set. TCRdb fed the multiplex PCR reads into MiXCR, producing one record per CDR3 protein. The sample has fewer than 250,000 distinct CDR3 sequences, approximately 24% seen once; the top ten hold about a third.

Material: blood. J is TRBJ1-5 and V is TRBV20-1, with TRBD1 identical over 8 bases. The TCR originated in a woman in her thirties or forties with Graves' ophthalmopathy. Here the CDR3 reads CSARDMTGALYSNQPQHF. The CDR3 nucleotides read TGCAGTGCTAGAGATATGACAGGGGCCTTGTATAGCAATCAGCCCCAGCATTTT.